The 22 T cell receptor beta chains in this list originate from one sample, sequenced in a study of T cells in Graves' hyperthyroidism and ophthalmopathy. Authors of the study amplified TCR beta CDR3 regions from RNA transcripts. Primed by the HTBI set, a first-round RT-PCR was run on the TCR CDR3. TCRdb analysed the multiplex PCR reads with MiXCR anew, one entry per CDR3 protein. The sample includes some 600,000 distinct CDR3 sequences, approximately 15% of them seen just once. Sequenced: blood. The receptor source for this set is a woman under 40 with Graves' hyperthyroidism that later progressed to Graves' ophthalmopathy.

There are many counts of this clonotype. The chain links TRBV2 to TRBJ2-3; D tentatively fits TRBD1 or TRBD2 (5 bases each). Trimming took off 2 bases at V and 0 bases at J, with 12 bases between the two ends. CDR1 is SNHLY and CDR2 is FYNNEI in the germline V gene. The CDR3 has 16 residues. The CDR3 region has the DNA TGTGCCAGCAGTGAATCCGGGGCCACTAGCACAGATACGCAGTATTTT. Translated, it gives CASSESGATSTDTQYF.

This clonotype was detected many times. CDR3 nucleotide sequence: TGTGCCAGCAGCCTTGGGGAGCCATATTTT. Translating it yields CASSLGEPYF. The V gene is TRBV7-9, the J gene TRBJ1-3; D is unresolved. Germline V gives CDR1 SEHNR, CDR2 FQNEAQ (reference sequence). The CDR3 consists of 10 residues. V was clipped by 5 bases and J by 15 bases, with 11 bases between them.

The table lists this clonotype with a few counts. This chain uses TRBV7-2 with TRBJ2-3; TRBD2 aligns across 11 bases. The trim removed 3 bases at V and 1 base at J, leaving 6 bases unmatched. The germline CDR1 and CDR2 sequences are SGHTA and FQGNSA. This CDR3 spans 17 amino acids. CDR3 coding DNA: TGTGCCAGCAGCTTCTGGGTAGCGGGAGGGCGCACAGATACGCAGTATTTT. It codes for CASSFWVAGGRTDTQYF.

The sample holds a few counts of this clonotype. Given a much more abundant clone one base away, this may be a read error. The rearrangement uses TRBV10-3 and TRBJ1-1; the D gene is possibly TRBD1 (5 bases). Germline V CDR1 and CDR2: ENHRY, SYGVKD. Trimming shortened V by 2 bases and J by 3 bases, and 13 bases separated the two germline ends. This CDR3 spans 15 amino acids. CDR3 loop: CAISESNRRHTEAFF. For the CDR3, the DNA is TGTGCCATCAGTGAGAGCAACAGGAGGCACACTGAAGCTTTCTTT.

The sample holds many counts of this clonotype. V usage is TRBV15 and J usage is TRBJ2-3; 7 nucleotides line up with TRBD2. The germline V gene has CDR1 LNHNV and CDR2 YYDKDF (reference sequence). Germline trimming cut 7 bases from V and 2 bases from J; bases unmatched to any gene: 6. The CDR3 consists of 14 residues. The CDR3 loop is CATNRDYTTDTQYF. For the CDR3, the DNA is TGTGCCACCAATCGGGACTACACCACAGATACGCAGTATTTT. The full variable domain, completed using reference TRBV15 and TRBJ2-3, is DAMVIQNPRYQVTQFGKPVTLSCSQTLNHNVMYWYQQKSSQAPKLLFHYYDKDFNNEADTPDNFQSRRPNTSFCFLDIRSPGLGDTAMYLCATNRDYTTDTQYFGPGTRLTVL.

This clonotype was counted a few times. The V and J genes are TRBV18 and TRBJ2-7; no clear D. V was shortened by 2 bases and J by 0 bases, with 11 bases between the two germline ends. This CDR3 is built from 15 residues. Germline CDR1 and CDR2: KGHSH and LQKENI. The CDR3 DNA sequence: TGTGCCAGCTCACCAGTTTCCGGCGACTCCTACGAGCAGTACTTC. It codes for CASSPVSGDSYEQYF. The variable domain in full, with the rest retrieved from reference TRBV18 and TRBJ2-7, is NAGVMQNPRHLVRRRGQEARLRCSPMKGHSHVYWYRQLPEEGLKFMVYLQKENIIDESGMPKERFSAEFPKEGPSILRIQQVVRGDSAAYFCASSPVSGDSYEQYFGPGTRLTVT.

The chain links TRBV28 to TRBJ2-4, with 12 nucleotides matching TRBD2. Per germline, CDR1 MDHEN and CDR2 SYDVKM. CDR3 length: 17 amino acids. J lost 9 bases, V lost 9 bases, and 18 bases had no gene match. The CDR3 nucleotides are TGTGCCAGTTCTTGGACTAGCGGGATCAATAGGGGGGGCATTCAGTACTTC. Protein product: CASSWTSGINRGGIQYF.

This clonotype appeared a few times. The rearrangement joins TRBV7-2 to TRBJ2-1, with TRBD2 matching over 9 bases. The CDR3 totals 15 residues. J lost 4 bases, V lost 5 bases, and 6 bases had no gene match. CDR1 and CDR2 (germline): SGHTA, FQGNSA. DNA for the CDR3: TGTGCCAGCAGCCTACTAGCGGGTAATTACAATGAGCAGTTCTTC. Translation gives CASSLLAGNYNEQFF.

The chain carries TRBV24-1 and TRBJ2-3; D gene ambiguous. The V and J ends lost 10 bases and 2 bases respectively, with 6 bases between them. This CDR3 comprises 11 residues. CDR1 and CDR2 from the germline V gene are KGHDR and SFDVKD. Here the CDR3 DNA reads TGTGCCACTCAACTCACAGATACGCAGTATTTT. Amino acid sequence: CATQLTDTQYF.

This clonotype was detected many times. The CDR3 DNA reads TGTGCCACCAGTGATTCCCGGGACAGCTCCTCTGGAAACACCATATATTTT. Translated, it gives CATSDSRDSSSGNTIYF. V usage is TRBV24-1 and J usage is TRBJ1-3; 7 bases fit TRBD1. Germline CDR1 and CDR2: KGHDR and SFDVKD. The V and J ends lost 2 bases and 0 bases, in that order; junction bases with no gene match: 6. The CDR3 runs to 17 residues.

A few counts support this clonotype. V gene TRBV5-1 combines with J gene TRBJ2-3; D is ambiguous. Trimming stripped 4 bases from V and 2 bases from J, with 20 bases between. Germline V CDR1 and CDR2: SGHRS, YFSETQ. There are 17 residues in the CDR3. This chain's CDR3 is CASSRVSGSASTDTQYF. CDR3 bases: TGCGCCAGCAGCCGAGTTTCTGGCTCGGCGTCCACAGATACGCAGTATTTT.

This clonotype was recorded at least ten times. This chain connects TRBV20-1 to TRBJ2-5; no definite D call. This CDR3 is built from 15 residues. With 0 bases removed from V and 5 bases from J, the gap between germline ends came to 16 bases. In germline, CDR1 is DFQATT, CDR2 SNEGSKA (reference sequence). The CDR3 region is CSARDLQTSAETQYF. In DNA, the CDR3 is TGCAGTGCTAGAGATCTCCAGACCAGTGCGGAGACCCAGTACTTC.

This clonotype was seen many times. J is TRBJ2-7 and V is TRBV5-1; 8 bases line up with TRBD1. Per germline, CDR1 SGHRS and CDR2 YFSETQ. The length of the CDR3 is 13 residues. J lost 6 bases, V lost 4 bases, and 6 bases had no gene match. The CDR3 DNA follows: TGCGCCAGCAGCACGACAGGGGAGCGCGAGCAGTACTTC. This sequence encodes CASSTTGEREQYF.

This clonotype was detected a few times. The chain carries TRBV20-1 and TRBJ2-3; D is ambiguous. The CDR3 runs to 12 residues. The germline CDR1 and CDR2 sequences are DFQATT and SNEGSKA (reference sequence). V lost 6 bases and J 1 base, leaving 8 bases between the germline ends. This CDR3 is CSAHRRTDTQYF. As DNA, the CDR3 is TGCAGTGCACATAGACGCACAGATACGCAGTATTTT.

The chain couples TRBV6-1 to TRBJ1-2; D call uncertain. The CDR3 loop spans 12 amino acids. The V gene's germline CDR1 is MNHNS and CDR2 SASEGT. V was cut by 1 base and J by 3 bases, with 3 bases left in between. CDR3 sequence reads: CASSEEDYGYTF. CDR3 coding DNA: TGTGCCAGCAGTGAAGAAGACTATGGCTACACCTTC.

V usage is TRBV27 and J usage is TRBJ1-1; TRBD1 is a possible D gene (5 bases). From germline, CDR1 is MNHEY and CDR2 SMNVEV (reference sequence). The V and J ends lost 1 base and 2 bases respectively, with 11 bases between them. The CDR3 length is 15 residues. CDR3 in amino acids: CASSLWGGVNTEAFF. CDR3 bases: TGTGCCAGCAGTTTATGGGGAGGGGTTAACACTGAAGCTTTCTTT.

With regard to this clonotype: This clone may be a read error of a much larger clone one base away. This chain joins TRBV7-8 and TRBJ1-2; tentatively, D is TRBD1 (6 bases). Germline values: CDR1 SGHVS, CDR2 FQNEAQ. The CDR3 has 13 amino acids. The DNA of the CDR3 is TGTGCCAGCGGCTTAAACAGGGAGGGAGGCTACACCTTC. This encodes CASGLNREGGYTF.

This clonotype was observed at least ten times. As DNA, the CDR3 is TGTGCCATCAGTGATTCAAGCGCGGTGGGTGGCTACGAGCAGTACTTC. Translation: CAISDSSAVGGYEQYF. This chain links TRBV10-3 with TRBJ2-7; no reliable D call. In germline, CDR1 is ENHRY, CDR2 SYGVKD. V lost 3 bases to trimming and J lost 3 bases, with 18 bases between them. CDR3 length: 16 amino acids.

The chain uses TRBV4-1 and TRBJ2-1; tentatively, D is TRBD1 or TRBD2 (5 bases each). The CDR3 sequence is 12 residues long. Looked up from germline, CDR1 is MGHRA and CDR2 is YSYEKL. The germline V and J ends were trimmed by 0 bases and 12 bases, with 9 bases remaining between them. The CDR3 sequence is CASSQEIGAQFF. CDR3 nucleotide sequence: TGCGCCAGCAGCCAAGAAATCGGGGCGCAGTTCTTC.

This clonotype showed up just a few times. J is TRBJ2-7 and V is TRBV4-3, with unresolved D. Trimming cost V 0 bases and J 0 bases, with 9 bases left between them. Per germline, CDR1 LGHNA and CDR2 YSLEER. CDR3 length: 15 amino acids. This CDR3 is CASSQESLSSYEQYF. The CDR3 region has the DNA TGCGCCAGCAGCCAAGAGTCCTTAAGCTCCTACGAGCAGTACTTC.

This clonotype was observed many times. V and J are TRBV24-1 and TRBJ2-7; 9 positions agree with TRBD1. The CDR3 consists of 15 residues. In germline, CDR1 is KGHDR, CDR2 SFDVKD. V lost 0 bases and J lost 5; bases outside the gene matches: 4. Here the CDR3 DNA reads TGTGCCACCAGTGATTTGGGACAGGGGAACGACGAGCAGTACTTC. Its translation: CATSDLGQGNDEQYF.

This clonotype was observed at least ten times. This rearrangement joins TRBV2 to TRBJ2-5, with 7 bases that match TRBD2. The CDR3 spans 17 residues. J gave up 2 bases and V 8 bases, and 17 bases lay outside the gene matches. The V gene's germline CDR1 is SNHLY and CDR2 FYNNEI. CDR3 DNA sequence: TGTGCCAGCCTCAGTCAGCTACGTAGCGGGCCTCAAGAGACCCAGTACTTC. Protein product: CASLSQLRSGPQETQYF.